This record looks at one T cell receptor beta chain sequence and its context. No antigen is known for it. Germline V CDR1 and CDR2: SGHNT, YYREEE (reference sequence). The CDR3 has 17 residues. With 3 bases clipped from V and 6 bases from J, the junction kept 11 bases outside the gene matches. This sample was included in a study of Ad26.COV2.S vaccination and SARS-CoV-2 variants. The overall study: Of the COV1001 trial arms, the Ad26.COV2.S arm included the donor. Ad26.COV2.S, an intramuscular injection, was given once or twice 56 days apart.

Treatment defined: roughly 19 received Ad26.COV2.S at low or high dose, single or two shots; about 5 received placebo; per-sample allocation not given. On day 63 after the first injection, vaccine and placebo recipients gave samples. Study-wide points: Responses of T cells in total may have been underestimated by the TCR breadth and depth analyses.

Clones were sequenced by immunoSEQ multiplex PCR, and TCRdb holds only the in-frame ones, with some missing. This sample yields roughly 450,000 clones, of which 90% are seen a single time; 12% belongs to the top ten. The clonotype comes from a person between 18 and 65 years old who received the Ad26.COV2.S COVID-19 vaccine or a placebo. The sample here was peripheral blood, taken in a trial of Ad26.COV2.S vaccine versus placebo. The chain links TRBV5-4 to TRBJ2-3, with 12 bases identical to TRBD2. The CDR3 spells CASSSPTSGGQVDTQYF. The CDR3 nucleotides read TGTGCCAGCAGCTCTCCGACTAGCGGGGGCCAGGTGGATACGCAGTATTTT.